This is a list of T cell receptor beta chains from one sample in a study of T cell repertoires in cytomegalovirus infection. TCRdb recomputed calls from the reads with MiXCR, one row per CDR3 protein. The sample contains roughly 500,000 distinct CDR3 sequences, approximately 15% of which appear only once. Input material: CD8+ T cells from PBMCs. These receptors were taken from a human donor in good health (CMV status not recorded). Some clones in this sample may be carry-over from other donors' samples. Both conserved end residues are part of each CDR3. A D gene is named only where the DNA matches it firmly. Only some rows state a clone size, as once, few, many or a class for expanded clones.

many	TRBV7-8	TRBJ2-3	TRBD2	TGTGCCAGCAGCTTAGCTGGACTAGCGGAATTCACAGATACGCAGTATTTT	CASSLAGLAEFTDTQYF
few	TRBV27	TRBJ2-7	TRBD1	TGTGCCAGCAGCCAAGGACAGGGTCTCTTCTACGAGCAGTACTTC	CASSQGQGLFYEQYF
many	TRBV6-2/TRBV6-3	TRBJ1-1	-	TGTGCCAGCAGTTACACCCCACGAAACACTGAAGCTTTCTTT	CASSYTPRNTEAFF
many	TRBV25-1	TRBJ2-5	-	TGTGCCAGCAGTGAATATGTGACAGGCGGGGAGACCCAGTACTTC	CASSEYVTGGETQYF
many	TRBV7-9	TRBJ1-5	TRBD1	TGTGCCAGCAGCTCATTCGACAGGGAAGGACAGCCCCAGCATTTT	CASSSFDREGQPQHF
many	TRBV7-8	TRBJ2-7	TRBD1	TGTGCCAGCAGCCACACCTGGACAGGGGGCGTCTACGAGCAGTACTTC	CASSHTWTGGVYEQYF
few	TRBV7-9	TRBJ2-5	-	TGTGCCAGCAGCGGCGGGATCCAAGAGACCCAGTACTTC	CASSGGIQETQYF
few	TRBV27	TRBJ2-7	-	TGTGCCAGCGGTTTACGGGGCTCCTACGAGCAGTACTTC	CASGLRGSYEQYF
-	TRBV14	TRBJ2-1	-	TGTGCCAGCAGCCTCCCCATGCGGGGGCTCGATGAGCAGTTCTTC	CASSLPMRGLDEQFF
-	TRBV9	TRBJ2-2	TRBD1	TGTGCCAGCAGCGTAGGACAGGGGGTAGGCGGGGAGCTGTTTTTT	CASSVGQGVGGELFF
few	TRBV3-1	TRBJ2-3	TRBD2	TGTGCCAGCAGCCAAGTATTAGCGGGAGGAACAGATACGCAGTATTTT	CASSQVLAGGTDTQYF
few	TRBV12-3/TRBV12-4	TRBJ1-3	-	TGTGCCACAGGAGTAAGGGGACTATATGGAAACACCATATATTTT	CATGVRGLYGNTIYF
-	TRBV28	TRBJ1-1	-	TGTGCCAGCAGTTTAACCTATCCAGGGTCCACTGAAGCTTTCTTT	CASSLTYPGSTEAFF
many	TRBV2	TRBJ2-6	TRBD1	TGTGCCAGCATTACGAGGGACAGAGGCTCTGGGGCCAACGTCCTGACTTTC	CASITRDRGSGANVLTF
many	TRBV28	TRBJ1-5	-	TGTGCCAGCAGTTTGGGGCCAACTCAGCCCCAGCATTTT	CASSLGPTQPQHF
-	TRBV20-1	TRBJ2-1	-	TGCAGTGCTAGGGGCGGGGACTACAATGAGCAGTTCTTC	CSARGGDYNEQFF
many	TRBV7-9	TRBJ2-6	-	TGTGCCAGCAGCTTCCTCAGTGGGGCAGGGGAAGCTTCTGGGGCCAACGTCCTGACTTTC	CASSFLSGAGEASGANVLTF
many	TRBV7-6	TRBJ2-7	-	TGTGCCAGCAGCCCCCGGTCGGGGGAAGTCCCCTACGAGCAGTACTTC	CASSPRSGEVPYEQYF
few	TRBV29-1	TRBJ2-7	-	TGCAGCGCTGGAGGGAGTAACTACGAGCAGTACTTC	CSAGGSNYEQYF
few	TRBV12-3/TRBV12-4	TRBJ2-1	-	TGTGCCAGCAGTTTAGCGGAACGGGACGGGAATGAGCAGTTCTTC	CASSLAERDGNEQFF
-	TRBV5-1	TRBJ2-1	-	TGCGCCAGCAGCTTTGGTAGGGGGAGAGACTACAATGAGCAGTTCTTC	CASSFGRGRDYNEQFF
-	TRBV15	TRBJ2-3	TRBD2	TGTGCCACCAGCAGAACCCTTGGCGGGGGAAGCACAGATACGCAGTATTTT	CATSRTLGGGSTDTQYF
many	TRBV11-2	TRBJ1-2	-	TGTGCCAGCAGCCCTTCGGGGGGAAACTATGGCTACACCTTC	CASSPSGGNYGYTF